Shown below are 19 T cell receptor beta chains from a single sample sequenced in a study of CD8+ T cells in alopecia areata. RNA extraction was followed by reverse transcription into cDNA, which acted as the sequencing template. The assay was immunoSEQ multiplex PCR, and TCRdb's table has in-frame clones only and misses some. The sample has about 120,000 clones; approximately 54% are singletons. Treatment noted: oral pan-JAK inhibitor, 5-10 mg twice daily. Material: CD8+ T cells sorted from blood, obtained at week 24, from a patient treated with tofacitinib. Receptors originate from a human donor with alopecia areata.

About this clone: Other DNA sequences within the sample encode an identical CDR3. The V gene is TRBV2, the J gene TRBJ2-7; 7 bases match TRBD1. The CDR3 extends over 12 amino acids. Germline V gene lookup returns CDR1 SNHLY and CDR2 FYNNEI. The trim removed 8 bases at V and 1 base at J, leaving 2 bases unmatched. This CDR3 is CASSGQSYEQYF. CDR3 DNA: TGTGCCAGCTCGGGACAGTCCTACGAGCAGTACTTC.

The V and J genes are TRBV11-2 and TRBJ2-2, with D hard to call. Trimming cost V 5 bases and J 1 base, with 11 bases left between them. The CDR3 has 15 amino acids. Germline V lookup: CDR1 SGHAT, CDR2 FQNNGV. CDR3 sequence reads: CASSHPTVNTGELFF. CDR3 coding DNA: TGTGCCAGCAGCCATCCCACGGTGAACACCGGGGAGCTGTTTTTT.

This chain links TRBV27 with TRBJ1-1; the D gene is possibly TRBD1 (5 bases). There are 15 residues in the CDR3. The germline V and J ends were trimmed by 2 bases and 4 bases, with 14 bases remaining between them. CDR1 and CDR2 (germline): MNHEY, SMNVEV (reference sequence). CDR3 coding DNA: TGTGCCAGCAGTTTAACTTGGGGGGGTGGCACTGAAGCTTTCTTT. It encodes CASSLTWGGGTEAFF.

This clone has only one observation. The chain combines TRBV11-2 with TRBJ2-5; D could derive from TRBD1 or TRBD2 (5 bases each). With 1 base removed from V and 3 bases from J, the gap between germline ends came to 12 bases. Germline lookup yields CDR1 SGHAT and CDR2 FQNNGV. The CDR3 has 15 residues. The CDR3 sequence: CASSLVLGVEETQYF. In DNA, the CDR3 is TGTGCCAGCAGCTTAGTGCTGGGGGTGGAAGAGACCCAGTACTTC.

This clone has only a few counts. J is TRBJ1-5 and V is TRBV6-5; D is undetermined. The CDR3 runs 14 residues. V was pared by 0 bases and J by 7 bases, with 10 bases between. Germline CDR1 is MNHEY and CDR2 is SVGAGI. The CDR3 spells CASSYSGPWQPQHF. DNA of the CDR3: TGTGCCAGCAGTTACTCGGGCCCTTGGCAGCCCCAGCATTTT.

The genes are TRBV5-4 and TRBJ2-7; a possible D gene is TRBD1 (6 bases). Germline V gives CDR1 SGHNT, CDR2 YYREEE (reference sequence). This CDR3 has 14 residues. V was clipped by 4 bases and J by 1 base, with 12 bases between them. The CDR3 bases are TGTGCCAGCAGCGAGAACAGGGCATCCTACGAGCAGTACTTC. Translating gives CASSENRASYEQYF.

This sequence joins TRBV2 and TRBJ2-3, with TRBD2 matching 7 bases. The germline V gene has CDR1 SNHLY and CDR2 FYNNEI. CDR3 length equals 14 residues. V gave up 6 bases and J gave up 7 bases; unmatched junction bases: 10. The CDR3 spells CASRDGLVVHTQYF. The CDR3 DNA follows: TGTGCCAGCAGGGATGGACTAGTCGTTCATACGCAGTATTTT.

This clone was seen a single time. Other DNA sequences within the sample encode an identical CDR3. The V gene is TRBV29-1, the J gene TRBJ2-3; 10 bases fit TRBD2. The length of the CDR3 is 15 residues. Looked up from germline, CDR1 is SQVTM and CDR2 is ANQGSEA. The ends lost 5 bases at V and 6 bases at J; junction bases unmatched: 11. The CDR3: CSVMGTSGAPDTQYF. CDR3 sequence (DNA): TGCAGCGTTATGGGCACTAGCGGGGCTCCGGATACGCAGTATTTT.

The chain joins TRBV13 to TRBJ2-7; 7 bases map to TRBD2. Looked up from germline, CDR1 is PRHDT and CDR2 is FYEKMQ (reference sequence). The CDR3 is 15 amino acids. Unmatched junction bases numbered 10, after V lost 5 bases and J lost 3 bases. The CDR3 loop is CASSHRGEGSYEQYF. CDR3 nucleotides: TGTGCCAGCAGCCACCGGGGGGAGGGCAGCTACGAGCAGTACTTC.

This chain joins TRBV5-4 and TRBJ1-5, with a possible D match to TRBD1 (6 bases). Trimming took 3 bases from V and 7 from J, leaving 8 bases between them. Per germline, CDR1 SGHNT and CDR2 YYREEE (reference sequence). The CDR3 is 12 residues long. CDR3: CASSYQGQPQHF. The CDR3 DNA follows: TGTGCCAGCAGCTATCAGGGGCAGCCCCAGCATTTT.

The CDR3 DNA reads TGTGCCAGCAGCTCTCCGGGACCCTCGCCAGGAGAGCAGTACTTC. Translation gives CASSSPGPSPGEQYF. This sequence joins TRBV13 and TRBJ2-7, with D perhaps assigned TRBD1 or TRBD2 (5 bases each). The CDR3 runs to 15 residues. The germline CDR1 and CDR2 sequences are PRHDT and FYEKMQ (reference sequence). Trimming pared 4 bases from V and 7 bases from J, leaving 20 bases between.

The V call is TRBV7-9, the J call TRBJ2-1; D is tentatively TRBD1 or TRBD2 (5 bases each). Germline V lookup: CDR1 SEHNR, CDR2 FQNEAQ (reference sequence). V was cut by 4 bases and J by 12 bases, with 13 bases left in between. The CDR3 has 12 residues. CDR3: CASSSTGTGQFF. CDR3 nucleotides: TGTGCCAGCAGCTCTACGGGAACAGGGCAGTTCTTC.

J is TRBJ1-2 and V is TRBV30; D ambiguous. CDR3 length: 12 amino acids. CDR1 GTSNPN and CDR2 SVGIG come from the germline V gene (reference sequence). V lost 3 bases and J lost 0, with 5 bases in between. CDR3 region: CAWRLPNYGYTF. CDR3 coding DNA: TGTGCCTGGAGACTACCTAACTATGGCTACACCTTC.

This chain joins TRBV2 and TRBJ2-5, with 13 positions matching TRBD2. The CDR3 covers 13 residues. The V segment lost 11 bases and the J segment 1 base; nucleotides outside the gene matches: 1. Germline V gene data show CDR1 as SNHLY and CDR2 as FYNNEI. CDR3: CAGLAGAQETQYF. The DNA of the CDR3 is TGTGCCGGACTAGCGGGGGCCCAAGAGACCCAGTACTTC.

This chain connects TRBV5-6 to TRBJ1-5; D might be TRBD1 (5 bases). Germline CDR1 is SGHDT and CDR2 is YYEEEE. V shed 4 bases and J shed 6 bases, with 14 bases lying between them. The CDR3 has 14 amino acids. The CDR3 sequence: CASSLSLGGQPQHF. As DNA, the CDR3 is TGTGCCAGCAGCCTTAGTTTGGGGGGTCAGCCCCAGCATTTT.

In DNA form, the CDR3 reads TGTGCCAGCAGCCCGGACAACAACCAAGAGACCCAGTACTTC. Translated, it gives CASSPDNNQETQYF. The chain joins TRBV7-9 to TRBJ2-5, with a weak D call TRBD1 (5 bases). This CDR3 contains 14 residues. Germline CDR1 SEHNR, CDR2 FQNEAQ (reference sequence). Between the trimmed V and J ends, which lost 5 bases and 0 bases, there was a span of 10 bases.

The chain uses TRBV5-1 and TRBJ1-1; 12 positions agree with TRBD1. The CDR3 runs 15 residues. J gave up 4 bases and V 4 bases, and 5 bases lay outside the gene matches. Germline assignment: CDR1 SGHRS and CDR2 YFSETQ. CDR3 sequence (DNA): TGCGCCAGCAGCCAGGGACAGGGGGCATCCACTGAAGCTTTCTTT. Its protein product is CASSQGQGASTEAFF.

The chain employs TRBV15 and TRBJ2-2, with D uncertain. CDR1 LNHNV and CDR2 YYDKDF come from the germline V gene (reference sequence). The CDR3 spans 16 residues. V lost 3 bases and J lost 3, with 14 bases in between. CDR3: CATSSPSGRDTGELFF. The DNA of the CDR3 is TGTGCCACCAGCAGCCCCTCTGGCCGCGACACCGGGGAGCTGTTTTTT.

The chain links TRBV7-8 to TRBJ2-3; 9 bases fit TRBD1. The CDR3 is made up of 16 amino acids. After removal of 6 bases from V and 4 bases from J, the junction contained 11 bases not matched to a gene. The germline gives CDR1 SGHVS, CDR2 FQNEAQ. In DNA form, the CDR3 reads TGTGCCAGCAGTGACCCGGGACAGGGTATGGCAGATACGCAGTATTTT. Amino acid sequence: CASSDPGQGMADTQYF.